The rows below give T cell receptor beta chains drawn from one sample of a study of shared clonotypes between healthy human individuals. Only in-frame clones appear in the TCRdb table, and some are missing; sequencing was by immunoSEQ multiplex PCR. Altogether some 2,100,000 clones are present, just over 90% being singletons, with the ten largest covering roughly 1.8%. Sequencing was carried out using naive CD8+ T cells from PBMCs. The receptors derive from a man between 18 and 35 years old in good health. Some clones in this sample may be carry-over from other donors' samples. Both conserved end residues are part of each CDR3. D genes are given only for firm matches. Clone size appears in some rows only: once, few, many, or a class for an expanded clone.

cdr3_aa,cdr3_nt,j_call,clone_size,d_call,v_call
CASSLVASGRVSSYNEQFF,TGTGCCAGCAGTTTAGTGGCTAGCGGGAGGGTGAGCTCCTACAATGAGCAGTTCTTC,TRBJ2-1,NA,TRBD2,TRBV28
CASSFVSRGYEQYF,TGTGCCAGCAGTTTTGTCTCCAGGGGCTACGAGCAGTACTTC,TRBJ2-7,NA,NA,TRBV27
CASNDREAFF,TGTGCCAGTAACGACAGGGAAGCTTTCTTT,TRBJ1-1,NA,NA,TRBV5-8
CASSLGAAYEQYF,TGTGCCAGCAGCCTGGGGGCCGCCTACGAGCAGTACTTC,TRBJ2-7,NA,NA,TRBV5-6
CAWRKWDLGKEYEQFF,TGTGCCTGGAGGAAATGGGACCTGGGCAAGGAATATGAGCAGTTCTTC,TRBJ2-1,NA,NA,TRBV30
CASGSTYEQYF,TGTGCCAGCGGTAGCACCTACGAGCAGTACTTC,TRBJ2-7,once,NA,TRBV9
CASCPSTNTGELFF,TGTGCCAGCTGTCCCTCCACGAACACCGGGGAGCTGTTTTTT,TRBJ2-2,NA,NA,TRBV28
CASSLRQGNNEQFF,TGTGCCAGCAGCTTACGGCAGGGGAACAATGAGCAGTTCTTC,TRBJ2-1,NA,NA,TRBV11-3
CASSFNEGVTGANVLTF,TGTGCCAGCAGCTTCAATGAGGGTGTGACTGGGGCCAACGTCCTGACTTTC,TRBJ2-6,NA,NA,TRBV7-8
CASSEYMTENTEAFF,TGTGCCAGCAGTGAATATATGACAGAGAACACTGAAGCTTTCTTT,TRBJ1-1,NA,NA,TRBV25-1
CASSQEAYNEQFF,TGCGCCAGCAGCCAGGAGGCATACAATGAGCAGTTCTTC,TRBJ2-1,few,NA,TRBV4-1
CASSETMGGSRGEQYF,TGTGCCAGCAGCGAAACCATGGGCGGGAGCAGGGGCGAGCAGTACTTC,TRBJ2-7,NA,NA,TRBV2
CASSYDRANYGYTF,TGTGCCAGCAGCTACGACAGGGCTAACTATGGCTACACCTTC,TRBJ1-2,NA,TRBD1,TRBV5-6